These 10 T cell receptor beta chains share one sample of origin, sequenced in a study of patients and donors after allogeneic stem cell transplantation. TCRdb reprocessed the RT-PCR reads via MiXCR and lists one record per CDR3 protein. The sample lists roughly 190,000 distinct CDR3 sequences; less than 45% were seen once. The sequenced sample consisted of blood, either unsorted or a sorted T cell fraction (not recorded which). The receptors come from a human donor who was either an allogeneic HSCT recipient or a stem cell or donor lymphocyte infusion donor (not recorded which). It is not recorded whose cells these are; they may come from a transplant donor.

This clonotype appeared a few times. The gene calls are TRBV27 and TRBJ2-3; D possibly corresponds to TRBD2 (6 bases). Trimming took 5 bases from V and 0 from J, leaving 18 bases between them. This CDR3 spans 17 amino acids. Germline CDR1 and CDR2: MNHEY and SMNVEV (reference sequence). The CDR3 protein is CASSRLERIDSTDTQYF. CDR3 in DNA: TGTGCCAGCAGTCGACTAGAACGGATTGATAGCACAGATACGCAGTATTTT.

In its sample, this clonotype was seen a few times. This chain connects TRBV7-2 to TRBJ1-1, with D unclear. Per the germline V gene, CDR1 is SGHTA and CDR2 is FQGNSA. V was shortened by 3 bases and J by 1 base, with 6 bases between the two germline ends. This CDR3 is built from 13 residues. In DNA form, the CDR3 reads TGTGCCAGCAGCTTTAGTTCGAACACTGAAGCTTTCTTT. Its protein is CASSFSSNTEAFF.

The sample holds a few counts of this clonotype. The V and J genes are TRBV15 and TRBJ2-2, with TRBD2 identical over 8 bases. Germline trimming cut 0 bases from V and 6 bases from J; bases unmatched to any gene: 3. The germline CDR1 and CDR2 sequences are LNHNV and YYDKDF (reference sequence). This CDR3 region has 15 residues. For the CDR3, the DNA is TGTGCCACCAGCAGAGATAGCGGGGCGGCCGGGGAGCTGTTTTTT. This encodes CATSRDSGAAGELFF.

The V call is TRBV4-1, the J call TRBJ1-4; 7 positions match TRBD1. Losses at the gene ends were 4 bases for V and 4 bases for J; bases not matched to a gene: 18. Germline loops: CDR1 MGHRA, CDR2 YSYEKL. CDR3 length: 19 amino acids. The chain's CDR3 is CASSPLTGQTLPGNEKLFF. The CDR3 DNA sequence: TGCGCCAGCAGCCCCCTCACGGGACAGACCCTTCCCGGTAATGAAAAACTGTTTTTT.

The CDR3 DNA reads TGTGCCAGCAGCCAACAGGGGGCGCGCACAGATACGCAGTATTTT. Amino acid sequence: CASSQQGARTDTQYF. The rearrangement uses TRBV7-3 and TRBJ2-3, with 9 bases aligning to TRBD1. The V segment lost 5 bases and the J segment 1 base; nucleotides outside the gene matches: 4. CDR1 SGHTA and CDR2 FQGTGA come from the germline V gene. CDR3 length: 15 amino acids.

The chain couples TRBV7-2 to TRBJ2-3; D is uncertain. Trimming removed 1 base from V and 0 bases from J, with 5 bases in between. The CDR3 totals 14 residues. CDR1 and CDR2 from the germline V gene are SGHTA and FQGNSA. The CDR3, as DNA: TGTGCCAGCAGCTTAGGCGAGAGCACAGATACGCAGTATTTT. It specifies CASSLGESTDTQYF.

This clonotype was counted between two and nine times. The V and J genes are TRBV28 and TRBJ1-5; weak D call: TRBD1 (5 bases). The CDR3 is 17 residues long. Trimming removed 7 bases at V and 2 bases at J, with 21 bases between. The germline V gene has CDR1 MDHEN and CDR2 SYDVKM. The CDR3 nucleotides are TGTGCCAGCACCTCCCTCGGGGCGGTACACCGCAATCAGCCCCAGCATTTT. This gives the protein CASTSLGAVHRNQPQHF. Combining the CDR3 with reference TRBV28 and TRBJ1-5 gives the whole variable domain DVKVTQSSRYLVKRTGEKVFLECVQDMDHENMFWYRQDPGLGLRLIYFSYDVKMKEKGDIPEGYSVSREKKERFSLILESASTNQTSMYLCASTSLGAVHRNQPQHFGDGTRLSIL.

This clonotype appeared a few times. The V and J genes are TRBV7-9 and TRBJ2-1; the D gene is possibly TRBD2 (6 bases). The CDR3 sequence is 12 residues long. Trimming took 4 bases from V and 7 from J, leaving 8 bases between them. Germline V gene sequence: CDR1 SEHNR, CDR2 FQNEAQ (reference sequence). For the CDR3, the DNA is TGTGCCAGCAGCTCCCGGGGGAATGAGCAGTTCTTC. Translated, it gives CASSSRGNEQFF.

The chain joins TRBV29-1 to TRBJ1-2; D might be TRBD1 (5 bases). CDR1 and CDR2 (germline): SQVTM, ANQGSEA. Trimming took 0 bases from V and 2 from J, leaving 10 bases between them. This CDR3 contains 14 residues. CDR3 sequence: CSVEDTGRNYGYTF. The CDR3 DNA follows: TGCAGCGTTGAAGATACAGGAAGAAACTATGGCTACACCTTC.

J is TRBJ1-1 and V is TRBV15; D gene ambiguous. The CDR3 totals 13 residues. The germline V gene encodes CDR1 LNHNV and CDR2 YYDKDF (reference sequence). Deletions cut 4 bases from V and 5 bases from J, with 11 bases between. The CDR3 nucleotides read TGTGCCACCAGCAACCAGGACGCGACTGAAGCTTTCTTT. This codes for CATSNQDATEAFF.